The following is a T cell receptor (beta chain) sequence with its context. This clonotype was found a few times. It has no known antigen specificity. Base qualities are not at hand, and no much larger clone is one base apart. Reading the label with the study, this specimen's time point is: persistent/refractory GD, antithyroid drugs over 5 years with positive TRAb. For both TCR sequencing and RNA sequencing, RNA was extracted from PBMCs in TRIzol. The diagnosis of Graves' disease followed American Thyroid Association guidelines. The patients came from an endocrinology department in Xi'an, China. Each patient gave roughly 8.4 milliliters of peripheral blood, collected in an EDTA anticoagulant tube. Ficoll Paque Plus density gradient separation was used to isolate PBMCs, and no additional T cell sorting was done. RNA quality was checked with an Agilent 2100 Bioanalyzer and agarose gel, and concentration with a NanoDrop 2000.

These data are taken from a study of regulatory T cells in long-lasting Graves disease listed by TCRdb under 2021. Some background on the complete study: Persistent Graves' disease meant more than 5 years of antithyroid drug treatment with TSH receptor autoantibodies that stayed positive. Persistent Graves' disease patients in the clinical cohort had taken antithyroid drugs for 9 to 11 years on average. A total of 33 samples underwent TCR sequencing, from roughly 13 patients with persistent Graves' disease and around 20 patients with newly diagnosed Graves' disease. Patients with persistent Graves' disease were compared with patients with newly diagnosed Graves' disease using TCR sequencing and RNA sequencing of peripheral blood. The study was registered as a clinical trial and conducted in China.

Relative to germline, V is missing 6 bases and J is missing 7 bases, with 15 bases of the junction outside any gene match. According to the germline V gene, CDR1 reads MNHNS and CDR2 reads SASEGT. The CDR3 numbers 16 residues from cysteine through phenylalanine. Only CDR3 DNA is held: 48 bases, read in frame from base 1. Findings and caveats that apply to the study as a whole: Only the TCR beta chain was sequenced and analyzed. Patients with persistent disease shared more public clonotypes (approximately 2,500) than newly diagnosed patients did (966). TRBV28, TRBJ1-2 and TRBJ2-5 were preferentially used in persistent disease, while TRBV20-1 and TRBJ2-1 were favored in newly diagnosed disease. The authors noted that the small sample size was a limitation that may lower accuracy. Compared with newly diagnosed patients, persistent Graves' disease patients had lower TCR Shannon entropy and fewer highly expanded clones, which suggests clonal expansion. Peripheral blood alone was examined, since thyroid tissue, which constituted the primary lesion, could not be accessed.

Library creation used multiplex PCR. The instrument was an Illumina HiSeq 4000. iRepertoire HTBI primers and Arm-PCR amplification of CDR3 regions were used to construct TCR beta libraries. Before sequencing, the PCR products went through gel purification. Per the source publication's procedure: Gene usage analysis of CDR3 amino acid clonotypes used the roughly 60 TRBV and about 14 TRBJ segments found across samples. COPE and FqMerger were used to merge filtered high-quality paired reads into contigs. Contigs were aligned with BLAST to IMGT TRBV, TRBD and TRBJ reference genes, and CDR3 was defined per IMGT. Clonotypes above 0.1% frequency were classified as highly expanded clones. Shannon entropy was used to measure repertoire diversity, and the Gini coefficient was used to measure V-J evenness. A clonotype found in more than one individual was treated as public. In TCRdb, the public reads were trimmed at Q25 with fastp and aligned with MiXCR, with productive beta chains retained. All rows with the same CDR3 protein become a single entry with the most common DNA and genes. None of the V and J calls come from the authors' own analysis; TCRdb made them. A total of about 660,000 distinct CDR3 sequences appear in this sample, about 32% of them only once. Around 42% of the sample is taken by the ten largest.

The material was peripheral blood mononuclear cells (PBMCs), obtained when the disease was refractory, from a patient treated with antithyroid drugs. The sequence is built from TRBV6-1 and TRBJ1-5; the junction holds 7 bases that match TRBD1. The receptor's source is a female donor with Graves disease. The sequenced DNA is TGTGCCAGCAGCCAAAATCGGGCAGGGGGGCTACAGCCCCAGCATTTT. Translation gives CASSQNRAGGLQPQHF.